This paragraph covers one T cell receptor (beta chain) sequence. Its antigen is unknown. This table comes from immunoSEQ multiplex PCR, and its TCRdb copy is limited to in-frame clones, with some not included. The profile shows some 320,000 clones, roughly 84% of them singletons. The sample is drawn from a study of shared clonotypes between healthy human individuals. Study-wide findings and caveats: Sorted-subset sequencing was shown by rarefaction to be incomplete despite large depth.

Trimming took 8 bases from V and 6 from J, leaving 20 bases between them. There are 14 residues in the CDR3. Germline V lookup: CDR1 MNHNY, CDR2 SVGAGI (reference sequence). The chain recombines TRBV6-6 with TRBJ2-7; either TRBD1 or TRBD2 may supply D (5 bases each). The source of this sequence is a man between 18 and 35 years old in good health. Sequenced: memory CD8+ T cells sorted from blood. Subset: CD45RO+ cells pooled with CCR7-negative TemRA cells. This CDR3 reads CASVPSGAELEQYF. In nucleotides, the CDR3 is TGTGCCAGCGTCCCTTCCGGGGCAGAACTCGAGCAGTACTTC.